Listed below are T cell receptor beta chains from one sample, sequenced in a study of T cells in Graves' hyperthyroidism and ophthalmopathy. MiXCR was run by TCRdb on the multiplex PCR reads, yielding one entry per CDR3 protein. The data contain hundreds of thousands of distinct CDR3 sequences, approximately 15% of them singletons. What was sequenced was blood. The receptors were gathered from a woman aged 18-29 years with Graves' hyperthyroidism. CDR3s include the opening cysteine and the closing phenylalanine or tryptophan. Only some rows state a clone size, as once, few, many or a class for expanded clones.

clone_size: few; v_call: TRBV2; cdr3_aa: CASREVIKNIQYF
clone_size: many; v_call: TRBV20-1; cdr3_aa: CSATDRASTDTQYF
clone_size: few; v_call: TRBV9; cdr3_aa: CASSVGISGTRTDTQYF
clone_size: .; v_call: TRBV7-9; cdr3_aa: CASSLTDSGTSVHTGELFF
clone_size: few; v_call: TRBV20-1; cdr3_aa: CSALDGTQPQHF
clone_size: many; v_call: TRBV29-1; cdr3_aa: CSVDSGRSSYEQYF
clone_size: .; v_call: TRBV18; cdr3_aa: CASSQLAGALNTGELFF
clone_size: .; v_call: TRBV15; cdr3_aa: CATSRDIAGGLETQYF
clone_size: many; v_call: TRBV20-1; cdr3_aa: CSAQIAGAGGDEQFF
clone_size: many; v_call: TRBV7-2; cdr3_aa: CASSSRGYEQYF
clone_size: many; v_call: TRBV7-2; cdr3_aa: CASTRRGGGYNEQFF
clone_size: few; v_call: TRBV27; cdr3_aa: CASSFSRNSPLHF
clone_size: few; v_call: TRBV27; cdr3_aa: CASSLFVQETQYF
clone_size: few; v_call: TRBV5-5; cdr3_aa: CASRLGQRDRSKNIQYF
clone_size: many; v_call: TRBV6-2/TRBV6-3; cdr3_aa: CASSYPWRGGNQPQHF
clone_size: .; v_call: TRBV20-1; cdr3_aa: CSARSAGVWTGELFF
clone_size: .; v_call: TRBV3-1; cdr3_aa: CASSQLLAGRLEQFF
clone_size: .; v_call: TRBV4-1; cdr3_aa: CASSQEPAGAKSQPQHF
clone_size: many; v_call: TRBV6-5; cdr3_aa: CASSYHTETRGGNEQFF
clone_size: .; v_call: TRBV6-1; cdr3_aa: CASRQTGSPYGYTF
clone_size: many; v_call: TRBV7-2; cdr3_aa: CASSLGSSIYEQYF
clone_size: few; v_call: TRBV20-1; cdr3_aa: CSAPVGGRVKNIQYF
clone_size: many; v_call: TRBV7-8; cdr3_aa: CASRTPGQGYEQYF
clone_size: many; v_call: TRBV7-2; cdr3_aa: CASSAGWTASIQYF
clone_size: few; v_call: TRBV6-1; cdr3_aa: CASTPDRFTDTQYF
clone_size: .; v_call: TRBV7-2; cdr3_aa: CASSLGGGLVRGETQYF
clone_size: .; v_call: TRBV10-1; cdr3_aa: CAINGGSSIYYNEQFF
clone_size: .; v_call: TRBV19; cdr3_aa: CASSITAGQGVNEQFF
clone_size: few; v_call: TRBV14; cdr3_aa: CASSQRFDGNEQFF
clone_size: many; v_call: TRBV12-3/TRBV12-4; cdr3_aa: CASKLQPQGNYGYTF
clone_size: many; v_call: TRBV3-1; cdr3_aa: CASSRPSDNSYEQYF
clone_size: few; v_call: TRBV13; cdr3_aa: CASSFTHGRGTEAFF
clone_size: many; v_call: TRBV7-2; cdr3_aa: CASSLYGEATEAFF
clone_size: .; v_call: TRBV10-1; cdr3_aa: CASSEDIGNTIYF
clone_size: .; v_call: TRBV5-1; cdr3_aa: CASRKSTTWAIGGTQYF
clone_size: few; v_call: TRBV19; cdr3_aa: CASSEVAGPTDTQYF
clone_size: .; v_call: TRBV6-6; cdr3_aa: CASSAVGQTYEQYF
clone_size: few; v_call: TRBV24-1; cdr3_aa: CATSDPPGNEQFF
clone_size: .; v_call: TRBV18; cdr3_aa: CASSPPPGGNTEAFF